This TCR beta chain emerged from a study of blood T cells in healthy people across ages. V gave up 3 bases and J gave up 3 bases; unmatched junction bases: 11. Germline loops: CDR1 SGHVS, CDR2 FQNEAQ. The CDR3 covers 18 residues. With a J-beta primer mix and a sample-barcoded 5' primer, a second PCR ran about 7 to 12 cycles. With 12 random nucleotides, a template-switch adaptor tagged each individual cDNA molecule. In TCRdb, the 5' RACE reads were re-called with MiXCR into one record per CDR3 protein. The sample carries over 1,200,000 distinct CDR3 sequences, around 59% recorded once. Specimen: blood. The receptor was isolated from a man aged 18 to 29 in good health. V is TRBV7-8 and J is TRBJ2-6; 7 bases map to TRBD2. The CDR3 DNA sequence: TGTGCCAGCAGCTTGAAAAGGCAACCGGGAGGTGGGGCCAACGTCCTGACTTTC. As protein: CASSLKRQPGGGANVLTF.